This TCR beta chain was recorded in a study of cytomegalovirus exposure and HLA in healthy donors. Points from the study as a whole: The authors later linked a missense DCLRE1C variant to TCR beta V- and J-gene trimming.

This PCR relied on a set of 60 Vbeta primers and 13 Jbeta primers. TCRdb's table, derived via immunoSEQ multiplex PCR, lists solely in-frame clones and lacks some. The sample holds around 170,000 clones, 65% to 90% seen once. This clone was seen only once. The antigen is unknown. Trimming took 6 bases from V and 3 from J, leaving 15 bases between them. Germline CDR1 reads KGHSH; CDR2 reads LQKENI. The CDR3 is 14 amino acids. The TCR sequence derives from a man in his forties in good health and CMV-seropositive. Sample: PBMCs. The rearrangement links TRBV18 to TRBJ2-7; tentative D call: TRBD2 (5 bases). The chain's CDR3 is CASSAGLEVYEQYF. The DNA for the CDR3 is TGTGCCAGCTCTGCGGGCTTAGAGGTCTACGAGCAGTACTTC.